This TCR beta chain was identified during a study of shared clonotypes between healthy human individuals. Study as a whole: Aged between 18 and 49, the donors were a couple of women and three men.

Sequencing was performed with immunoSEQ multiplex PCR; in TCRdb, only in-frame clones are kept and a portion is missing. The repertoire includes about 1.1 million clones, about 72% of them detected once, and 0.89% sits in the top ten. Germline V CDR1 and CDR2: ENHRY, SYGVKD. J lost 3 bases, V lost 4 bases, and 14 bases had no gene match. The CDR3 covers 19 residues. Sequencing was performed on memory CD4+ T cells from PBMCs. As for subset: CD45RA-negative fraction. The chain employs TRBV10-3 and TRBJ2-3; 12 bases agree with TRBD2. This sequence originates from a man aged 18 to 30 in good health. Some clones in this sample may be carry-over from other donors' samples. Written as DNA, the CDR3 is TGTGCCATCAGTGGGGGGGATTTACTAGCGGGAGGATCGACAGATACGCAGTATTTT. This translates into CAISGGDLLAGGSTDTQYF.